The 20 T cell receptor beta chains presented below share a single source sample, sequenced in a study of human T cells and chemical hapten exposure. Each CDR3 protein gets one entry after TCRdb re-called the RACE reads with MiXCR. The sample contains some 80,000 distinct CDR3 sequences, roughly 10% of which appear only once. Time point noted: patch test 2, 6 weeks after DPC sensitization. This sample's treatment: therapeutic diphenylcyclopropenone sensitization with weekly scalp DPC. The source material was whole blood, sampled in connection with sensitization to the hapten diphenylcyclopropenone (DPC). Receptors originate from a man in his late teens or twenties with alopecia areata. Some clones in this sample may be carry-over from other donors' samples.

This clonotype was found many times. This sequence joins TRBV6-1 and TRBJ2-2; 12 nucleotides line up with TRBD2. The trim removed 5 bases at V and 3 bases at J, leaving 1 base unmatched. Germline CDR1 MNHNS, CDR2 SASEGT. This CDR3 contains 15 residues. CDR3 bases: TGTGCCAGCAGTAGACTAGCGGGGGACACCGGGGAGCTGTTTTTT. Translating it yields CASSRLAGDTGELFF.

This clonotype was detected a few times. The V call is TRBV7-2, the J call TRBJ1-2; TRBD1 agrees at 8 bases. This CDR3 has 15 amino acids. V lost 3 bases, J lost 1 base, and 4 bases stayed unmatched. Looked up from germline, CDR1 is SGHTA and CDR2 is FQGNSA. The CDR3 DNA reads TGTGCCAGCAGCTTGGCAGGGGGCGTTAACTATGGCTACACCTTC. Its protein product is CASSLAGGVNYGYTF.

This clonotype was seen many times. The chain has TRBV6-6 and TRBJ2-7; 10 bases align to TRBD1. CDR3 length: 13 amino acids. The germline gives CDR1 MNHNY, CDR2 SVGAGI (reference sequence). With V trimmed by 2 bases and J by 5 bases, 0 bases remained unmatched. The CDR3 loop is CASSYDRGHEQYF. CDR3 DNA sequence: TGTGCCAGCAGTTACGACAGGGGGCACGAGCAGTACTTC.

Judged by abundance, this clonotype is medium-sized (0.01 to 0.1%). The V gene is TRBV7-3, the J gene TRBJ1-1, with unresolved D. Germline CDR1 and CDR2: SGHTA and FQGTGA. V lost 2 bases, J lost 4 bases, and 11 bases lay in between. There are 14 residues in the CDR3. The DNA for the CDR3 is TGTGCCAGCAGCTTAGCGGGAATGGCCACTGAAGCTTTCTTT. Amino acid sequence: CASSLAGMATEAFF. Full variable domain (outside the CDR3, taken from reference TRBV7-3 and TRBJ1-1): GAGVSQTPSNKVTEKGKYVELRCDPISGHTALYWYRQSLGQGPEFLIYFQGTGAADDSGLPNDRFFAVRPEGSVSTLKIQRTERGDSAVYLCASSLAGMATEAFFGQGTRLTVV.

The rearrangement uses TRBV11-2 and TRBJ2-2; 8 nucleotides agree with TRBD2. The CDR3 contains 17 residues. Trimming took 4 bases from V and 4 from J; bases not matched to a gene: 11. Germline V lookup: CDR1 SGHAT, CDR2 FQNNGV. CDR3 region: CASSSPRGGRGTGELFF. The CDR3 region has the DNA TGTGCCAGCAGCTCCCCACGGGGGGGGCGTGGCACCGGGGAGCTGTTTTTT.

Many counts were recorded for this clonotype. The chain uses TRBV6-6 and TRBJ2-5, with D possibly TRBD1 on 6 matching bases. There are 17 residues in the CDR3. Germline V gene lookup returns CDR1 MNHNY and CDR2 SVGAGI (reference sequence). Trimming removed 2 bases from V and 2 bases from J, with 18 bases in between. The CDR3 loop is CASSYPRVGQTQETQYF. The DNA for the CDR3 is TGTGCCAGCAGTTACCCGAGGGTAGGACAGACACAAGAGACCCAGTACTTC.

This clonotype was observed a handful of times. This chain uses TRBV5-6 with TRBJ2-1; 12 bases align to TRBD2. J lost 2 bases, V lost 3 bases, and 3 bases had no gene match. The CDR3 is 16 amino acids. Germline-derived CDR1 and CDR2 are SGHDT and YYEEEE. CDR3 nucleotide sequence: TGTGCCAGCAGCTCAAGACTAGCGGGGGCCTACAATGAGCAGTTCTTC. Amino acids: CASSSRLAGAYNEQFF.

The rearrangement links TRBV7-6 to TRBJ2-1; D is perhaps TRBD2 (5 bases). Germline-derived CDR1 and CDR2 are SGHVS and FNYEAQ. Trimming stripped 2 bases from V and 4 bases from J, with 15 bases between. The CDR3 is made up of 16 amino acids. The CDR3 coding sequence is TGTGCCAGCAGCTTATCCCCCGACCCGGGATACAATGAGCAGTTCTTC. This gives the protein CASSLSPDPGYNEQFF. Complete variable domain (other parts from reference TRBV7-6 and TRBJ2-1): GAGVSQSPRYKVTKRGQDVALRCDPISGHVSLYWYRQALGQGPEFLTYFNYEAQQDKSGLPNDRFSAERPEGSISTLTIQRTEQRDSAMYRCASSLSPDPGYNEQFFGPGTRLTVL.

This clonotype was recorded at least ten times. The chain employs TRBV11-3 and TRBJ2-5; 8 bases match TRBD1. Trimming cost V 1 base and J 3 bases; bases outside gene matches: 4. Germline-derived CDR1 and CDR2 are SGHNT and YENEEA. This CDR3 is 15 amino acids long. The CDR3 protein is CASSLAQGAKETQYF. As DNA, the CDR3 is TGTGCCAGCAGCTTAGCGCAGGGGGCGAAAGAGACCCAGTACTTC.

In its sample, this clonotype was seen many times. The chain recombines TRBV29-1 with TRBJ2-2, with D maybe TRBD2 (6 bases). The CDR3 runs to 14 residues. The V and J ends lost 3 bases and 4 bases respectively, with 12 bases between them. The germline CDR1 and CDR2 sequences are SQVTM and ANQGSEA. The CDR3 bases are TGCAGCGTTGACCGTGGGGGGACCACCGGGGAGCTGTTTTTT. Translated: CSVDRGGTTGELFF.

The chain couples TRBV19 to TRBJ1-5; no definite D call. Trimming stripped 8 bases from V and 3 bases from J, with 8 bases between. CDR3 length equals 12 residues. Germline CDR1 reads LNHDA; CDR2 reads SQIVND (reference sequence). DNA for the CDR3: TGTGCCAGTGCCCCCTTCAATCAGCCCCAGCATTTT. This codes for CASAPFNQPQHF.

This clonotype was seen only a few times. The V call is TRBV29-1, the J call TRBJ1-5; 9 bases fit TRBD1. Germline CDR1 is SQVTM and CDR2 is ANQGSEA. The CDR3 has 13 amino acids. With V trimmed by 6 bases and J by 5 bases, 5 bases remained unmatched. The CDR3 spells CSVGTGSHQPQHF. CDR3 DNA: TGCAGCGTGGGGACAGGGTCCCATCAGCCCCAGCATTTT.

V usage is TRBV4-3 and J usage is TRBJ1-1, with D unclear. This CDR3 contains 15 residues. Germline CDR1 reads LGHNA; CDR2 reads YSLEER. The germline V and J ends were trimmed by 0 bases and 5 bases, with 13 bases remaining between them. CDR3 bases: TGCGCCAGCAGCCAAGAACCGGCGGGCTGGACTGAAGCTTTCTTT. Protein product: CASSQEPAGWTEAFF.

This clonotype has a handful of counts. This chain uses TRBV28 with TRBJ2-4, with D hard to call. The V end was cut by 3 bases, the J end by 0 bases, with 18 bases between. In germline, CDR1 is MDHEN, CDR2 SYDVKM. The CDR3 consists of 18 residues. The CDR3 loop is CASSFGGRRGLAKNIQYF. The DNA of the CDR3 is TGTGCCAGCAGTTTCGGTGGACGGCGTGGCTTAGCCAAAAACATTCAGTACTTC.

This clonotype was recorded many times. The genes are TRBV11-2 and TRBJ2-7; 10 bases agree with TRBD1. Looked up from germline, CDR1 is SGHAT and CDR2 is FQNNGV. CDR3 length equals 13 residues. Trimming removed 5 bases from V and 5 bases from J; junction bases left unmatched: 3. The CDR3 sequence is CASSRDRGHEQYF. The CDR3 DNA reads TGTGCCAGCAGCCGGGACAGGGGACACGAGCAGTACTTC.

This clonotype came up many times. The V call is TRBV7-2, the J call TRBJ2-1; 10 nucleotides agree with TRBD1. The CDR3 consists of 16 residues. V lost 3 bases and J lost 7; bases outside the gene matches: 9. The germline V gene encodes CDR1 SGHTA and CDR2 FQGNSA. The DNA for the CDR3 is TGTGCCAGCAGCTTGTCACGGGACAGGGGACTTAATGAGCAGTTCTTC. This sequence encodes CASSLSRDRGLNEQFF.

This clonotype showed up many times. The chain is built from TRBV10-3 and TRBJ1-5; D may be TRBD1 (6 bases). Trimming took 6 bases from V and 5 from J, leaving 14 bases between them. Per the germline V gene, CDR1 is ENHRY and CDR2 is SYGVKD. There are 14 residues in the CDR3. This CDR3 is CAISSQGFYQPQHF. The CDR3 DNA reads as TGTGCCATCAGCTCACAGGGTTTCTATCAGCCCCAGCATTTT.

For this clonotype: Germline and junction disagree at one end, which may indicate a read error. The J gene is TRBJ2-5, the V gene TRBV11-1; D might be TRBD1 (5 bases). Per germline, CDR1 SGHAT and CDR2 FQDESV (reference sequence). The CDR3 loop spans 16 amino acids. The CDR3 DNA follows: TGTGTCAGCAGCTTAAAGCGACAGAACTTCCTCGAGACCCAGTACTTC. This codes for CVSSLKRQNFLETQYF.

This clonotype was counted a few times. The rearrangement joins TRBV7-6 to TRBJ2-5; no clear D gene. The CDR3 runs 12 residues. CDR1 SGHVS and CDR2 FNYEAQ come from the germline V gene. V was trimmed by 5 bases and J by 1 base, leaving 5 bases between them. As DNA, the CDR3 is TGTGCCAGCAGCACCGCCCAAGAGACCCAGTACTTC. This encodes CASSTAQETQYF.

The CDR3 sequence is CASIRTGTDNEKLFF. In nucleotides, the CDR3 is TGTGCCAGCATACGAACCGGGACTGATAATGAAAAACTGTTTTTT. The chain couples TRBV2 to TRBJ1-4; maybe TRBD1 (5 bases). CDR1 SNHLY and CDR2 FYNNEI come from the germline V gene. The ends were cut back, 7 bases at V and 4 bases at J, with 16 bases in the middle. CDR3 size: 15 residues.